This TCR beta chain was identified during a study of pediatric ulcerative colitis. Sequencing was at survey level. Some clones are missing from TCRdb's copy, which holds only in-frame ones; the method was immunoSEQ multiplex PCR. The sample lists about 17,000 clones; just under 75% were seen once. During colonoscopy, one to two rectal pinch biopsies were collected. Concerning this clone: The antigen is not known.

Study results and caveats: A couple of rectal clonotypes were found only in ulcerative colitis patients, all of them.

Per germline, CDR1 MDHEN and CDR2 SYDVKM. The J segment lost 10 bases and the V segment lost 3 bases, leaving 9 bases of the junction unmatched. CDR3 size: 14 residues. This TCR was recovered from a girl between 5 and 17 years old with moderate ulcerative colitis. The material sequenced was gut tissue. The chain recombines TRBV28 with TRBJ2-1; 7 bases match TRBD2. CDR3 bases: TGTGCCAGCAGTTTTAGCGGGTGGGGCCGGGAGCAGTTCTTC. The encoded protein is CASSFSGWGREQFF.